The sequence of this T cell receptor (beta chain) was determined in a study of T cell repertoires in aging, cancer and after chemotherapy. Study context: Six age groups, ranging from 30 or younger to 70 or older, included the donors.

V shed 0 bases, J shed 4 bases, and the junction held 6 bases outside the gene matches. The germline V gene encodes CDR1 SGHNT and CDR2 YYREEE (reference sequence). The CDR3 consists of 15 residues. Multiplex touch-down PCR with TRB-A/B primers amplified rearranged V-D-J TRB sequences. Via MiXCR, TCRdb re-called the multiplex PCR reads, giving one row per CDR3 protein. The table has 10,000 to 15,000 distinct CDR3 sequences, about 28% seen once. The template was genomic DNA from peripheral blood, not RNA. Notes on the study in general: Age-matched healthy donors had significantly more diverse, less clonal blood TCR repertoires than untreated cancer patients. In each cancer cohort, median generation probability increased across chemotherapy, suggesting thymic output rebounded.

Comment on this clonotype: Its antigen remains unknown.

The origin of this receptor is a human donor in good health. The donor label of this sample is uncertain. The V gene is TRBV5-4, the J gene TRBJ2-7, with 8 bases lining up with TRBD1. What was sequenced was blood. DNA of the CDR3: TGTGCCAGCAGCTTGGGGGCAGGGGGCGATTACGAGCAGTACTTC. It specifies CASSLGAGGDYEQYF.